This T cell receptor beta chain came from a study of control samples from healthy donors and cancer patients. Here immunoSEQ multiplex PCR was the method, and the copy in TCRdb shows in-frame clones only, minus some. The sample consists of approximately 140,000 clones, 85% to 90% of them appearing once. The CDR3 runs 14 residues. Trimming stripped 6 bases from V and 7 bases from J, with 16 bases between. Germline loops: CDR1 MNHEY, CDR2 SMNVEV (reference sequence). The chain links TRBV27 to TRBJ1-5; D is possibly TRBD1 (5 bases). The sequencing sample was made of PBMCs. The source of this sequence is a middle-aged man with head and neck cancer. The CDR3 nucleotides read TGTGCCAGCAGACGCGGCGGCGGGACCCAGCCCCAGCATTTT. Translating it yields CASRRGGGTQPQHF.